This passage covers 26 T cell receptor beta chains from one sample sequenced in a study of T cells after yellow fever vaccination. TCRdb analysed the 5' RACE reads with MiXCR anew, one entry per CDR3 protein. The table records under 700,000 distinct CDR3 sequences, roughly 17% of them present only once. Sample: PBMCs, taken 5 to 6 days after the first yellow fever vaccination. Receptor source: a young man who received the YFV17D yellow fever vaccine.

This clonotype was detected many times. The chain uses TRBV5-1 and TRBJ1-2; D gene uncertain. V gave up 4 bases and J gave up 0 bases, with 10 bases separating them. Germline values: CDR1 SGHRS, CDR2 YFSETQ. This CDR3 contains 14 residues. DNA for the CDR3: TGCGCCAGCAGCCCCGAGTCTTCTAACTATGGCTACACCTTC. This encodes CASSPESSNYGYTF.

A few counts support this clonotype. V and J are TRBV19 and TRBJ2-3; D perhaps matches TRBD2 (5 bases). The V gene lost 8 bases and the J gene lost 2 bases, with 8 bases spanning the gap. Germline V gene data show CDR1 as LNHDA and CDR2 as SQIVND (reference sequence). This CDR3 region has 12 residues. The CDR3 bases are TGTGCCAGTGGGAGACACACAGATACGCAGTATTTT. Amino acid sequence: CASGRHTDTQYF.

The CDR3 reads CASSLLGLASGDTQYF. The CDR3 DNA is TGTGCCAGCAGTTTATTGGGTCTGGCCAGTGGAGATACGCAGTATTTT. V usage is TRBV27 and J usage is TRBJ2-3; D unresolved. Germline V lookup: CDR1 MNHEY, CDR2 SMNVEV (reference sequence). Trimming removed 1 base from V and 5 bases from J, with 16 bases in between. The CDR3 totals 16 residues.

The chain recombines TRBV11-2 with TRBJ1-2, with D hard to call. CDR1 and CDR2 (germline): SGHAT, FQNNGV. The CDR3 extends over 14 amino acids. V lost 5 bases and J 7 bases, leaving 17 bases between the germline ends. The CDR3 loop reads CASSRQEQSSGYTF. CDR3 nucleotide sequence: TGTGCCAGCAGCCGACAAGAGCAATCCTCTGGCTACACCTTC. Based on the CDR3 plus reference TRBV11-2 and TRBJ1-2, the full variable domain is EAGVAQSPRYKIIEKRQSVAFWCNPISGHATLYWYQQILGQGPKLLIQFQNNGVVDDSQLPKDRFSAERLKGVDSTLKIQPAKLEDSAVYLCASSRQEQSSGYTFGSGTRLTVV.

The chain couples TRBV4-1 to TRBJ1-5; TRBD1 matches at 10 bases. Germline CDR1 reads MGHRA; CDR2 reads YSYEKL. This CDR3 region has 15 residues. J gave up 9 bases and V 1 base, and 6 bases lay outside the gene matches. As DNA, the CDR3 is TGCGCCAGCAGCCAAGCGACAGGGGGCGGGGTGCCCCAGCATTTT. It codes for CASSQATGGGVPQHF.

The chain is built from TRBV20-1 and TRBJ1-5; the D is unclear. V was trimmed by 0 bases and J by 7 bases, leaving 16 bases between them. Per germline, CDR1 DFQATT and CDR2 SNEGSKA (reference sequence). CDR3 length: 15 amino acids. CDR3 DNA sequence: TGCAGTGCTAGAGACCGAGTAAATTCAGGCCAGCCCCAGCATTTT. Its protein is CSARDRVNSGQPQHF.

The genes are TRBV6-2 or TRBV6-3 and TRBJ2-5; TRBD2 might be the D (6 bases). This CDR3 contains 13 residues. Germline V CDR1 and CDR2: MNHEY, SVGEGT. The germline V and J ends were trimmed by 6 bases and 5 bases, with 13 bases remaining between them. The CDR3 sequence is CASRMDGGETQYF. CDR3 nucleotides: TGTGCCAGCAGGATGGACGGAGGGGAGACCCAGTACTTC.

In its sample, this clonotype was seen a few times. The chain joins TRBV5-1 to TRBJ1-4, with 8 bases identical to TRBD1. The CDR3 is made up of 14 amino acids. The germline V gene has CDR1 SGHRS and CDR2 YFSETQ. Unmatched junction bases numbered 3, after V lost 4 bases and J lost 4 bases. The CDR3 sequence is CASSAQGGNEKLFF. The CDR3 DNA sequence: TGCGCCAGCAGCGCACAGGGGGGTAATGAAAAACTGTTTTTT.

The gene calls are TRBV6-5 and TRBJ1-5; tentative D call: TRBD1 (5 bases). The germline V gene has CDR1 MNHEY and CDR2 SVGAGI. The CDR3 is 15 residues long. V lost 0 bases and J 7 bases, leaving 13 bases between the germline ends. CDR3 amino acids: CASSYSSRGDQPQHF. The CDR3 region has the DNA TGTGCCAGCAGTTACTCGAGTAGGGGAGACCAGCCCCAGCATTTT.

In its sample, this clonotype was seen many times. This rearrangement joins TRBV5-1 to TRBJ2-3, with D possibly called TRBD1 or TRBD2 (6 bases each). Germline V gene sequence: CDR1 SGHRS, CDR2 YFSETQ. The ends were cut back, 4 bases at V and 2 bases at J, with 14 bases in the middle. CDR3 size: 15 residues. The CDR3 sequence is CASSPIRGPTDTQYF. The CDR3 nucleotides are TGCGCCAGCAGCCCTATTCGGGGGCCCACAGATACGCAGTATTTT.

This clonotype was detected ten times or more. The chain carries TRBV7-3 and TRBJ2-3; D is undetermined. The CDR3 covers 13 residues. Germline assignment: CDR1 SGHTA and CDR2 FQGTGA. V lost 5 bases, J lost 2 bases, and 8 bases lay in between. CDR3 coding DNA: TGTGCCAGCAGCCCCCGAGCCACAGATACGCAGTATTTT. The encoded protein is CASSPRATDTQYF.

This clonotype was seen many times. The V and J genes are TRBV20-1 and TRBJ1-1; the match to TRBD1 covers 9 bases. This CDR3 has 12 amino acids. Germline-derived CDR1 and CDR2 are DFQATT and SNEGSKA (reference sequence). J gave up 4 bases and V 7 bases, and 4 bases lay outside the gene matches. CDR3: CSVRDRVTEAFF. The CDR3 nucleotides are TGCAGTGTACGGGACAGGGTCACTGAAGCTTTCTTT.

V is TRBV21-1 and J is TRBJ2-3; the table calls TRBD2, which could not be checked here. TRBV21-1 is a recognized pseudogene. The CDR3 covers 16 residues. The CDR3 sequence: CASSKALAGGRDTQYF. The CDR3 coding sequence is TGTGCCAGCAGCAAAGCTCTAGCGGGGGGGCGAGATACGCAGTATTTT.

V and J are TRBV9 and TRBJ2-1; 8 bases fit TRBD2. CDR1 is SGDLS, CDR2 YYNGEE, per germline. The V segment lost 0 bases and the J segment 8 bases; nucleotides outside the gene matches: 7. The CDR3 is made up of 15 amino acids. DNA for the CDR3: TGTGCCAGCAGCGTAGGCCGGGGGGGCCACGATGAGCAGTTCTTC. It encodes CASSVGRGGHDEQFF.

The gene calls are TRBV6-1 and TRBJ2-4, with TRBD1 identical over 7 bases. This CDR3 has 15 amino acids. V lost 6 bases and J lost 8; bases outside the gene matches: 13. From germline, CDR1 is MNHNS and CDR2 SASEGT. The CDR3 reads CASSAQGGRRDIQYF. The CDR3 DNA is TGTGCCAGCAGCGCTCAAGGGGGCCGCCGGGACATTCAGTACTTC.

This clonotype showed up just a few times. The V gene is TRBV3-1, the J gene TRBJ2-7; the D gene is possibly TRBD1 (5 bases). Germline CDR1 reads LGHDT; CDR2 reads YNNKEL (reference sequence). CDR3 length: 15 amino acids. Trimming took 4 bases from V and 6 from J, leaving 19 bases between them. The CDR3 reads CASSRLEQASGEQYV. The CDR3 DNA sequence: TGTGCCAGCAGCCGCTTGGAACAGGCCAGTGGCGAGCAGTACGTC.

This clonotype was detected a few times. This chain uses TRBV9 with TRBJ1-5; a weak D match, TRBD1 (6 bases). CDR3 length: 15 residues. From germline, CDR1 is SGDLS and CDR2 YYNGEE. Trimming pared 4 bases from V and 5 bases from J, leaving 16 bases between. CDR3 coding DNA: TGTGCCAGCAGCCCCTCGCAGGGGCGGCATCAGCCCCAGCATTTT. Encoded protein: CASSPSQGRHQPQHF.

This clonotype was found a few times. This sequence joins TRBV7-9 and TRBJ2-5; no clear D gene. The CDR3 is 12 residues long. The V end lost 2 bases, the J end lost 8 bases, and 9 bases lay between the germline ends. From germline, CDR1 is SEHNR and CDR2 FQNEAQ (reference sequence). Here the CDR3 DNA reads TGTGCCAGCAGCTTAAGTAATCCTACCCAGTACTTC. This codes for CASSLSNPTQYF.

The chain couples TRBV7-6 to TRBJ2-7; perhaps D is TRBD1 or TRBD2 (5 bases each). Germline CDR1 reads SGHVS; CDR2 reads FNYEAQ. Between the trimmed V and J ends, which lost 1 base and 6 bases, there was a span of 10 bases. The CDR3 contains 13 residues. The DNA of the CDR3 is TGTGCCAGCAGCTTAGGAGGGGTTGGCGAGCAGTACGTC. This codes for CASSLGGVGEQYV.

In DNA form, the CDR3 reads TGTGCCAGCAGCTTGGGTCCCAGAGGTTTAGCGCTCGAGCAGTACTTC. It translates to CASSLGPRGLALEQYF. The chain is built from TRBV7-2 and TRBJ2-7; tentative D call: TRBD2 (5 bases). Germline lookup yields CDR1 SGHTA and CDR2 FQGNSA. The CDR3 is made up of 16 amino acids. V lost 3 bases, J lost 6 bases, and 21 bases lay in between. Supplemented by reference TRBV7-2 and TRBJ2-7, the full variable domain reads GAGVSQSPSNKVTEKGKDVELRCDPISGHTALYWYRQSLGQGLEFLIYFQGNSAPDKSGLPSDRFSAERTGGSVSTLTIQRTQQEDSAVYLCASSLGPRGLALEQYFGPGTRLTVT.

This clonotype occurred many times. V is TRBV7-2 and J is TRBJ1-4; D is perhaps TRBD1 (6 bases). Germline values: CDR1 SGHTA, CDR2 FQGNSA. The germline V and J ends were trimmed by 4 bases and 6 bases, with 12 bases remaining between them. The CDR3 sequence is 14 residues long. CDR3 protein: CASSSSRGYEKLFF. Written as DNA, the CDR3 is TGTGCCAGCAGCTCTTCCAGGGGCTATGAAAAACTGTTTTTT.

This clonotype was seen only a few times. This chain joins TRBV25-1 and TRBJ1-1; 7 nucleotides match TRBD1. The germline V gene encodes CDR1 MGHDK and CDR2 SYGVNS. The V segment lost 5 bases and the J segment 6 bases; nucleotides outside the gene matches: 6. There are 13 residues in the CDR3. CDR3 DNA sequence: TGTGCCAGCAGTCAGACAGGGTACTCTGAAGCTTTCTTT. Translating gives CASSQTGYSEAFF.

The chain couples TRBV28 to TRBJ2-5; D might be TRBD1 (5 bases). The V gene lost 6 bases and the J gene lost 5 bases, with 16 bases spanning the gap. CDR3 length: 14 amino acids. CDR1 MDHEN and CDR2 SYDVKM come from the germline V gene. The CDR3 here is CASSKSRVGETQYF. The DNA of the CDR3 is TGTGCCAGCAGCAAATCCAGGGTCGGGGAGACCCAGTACTTC.

This clonotype showed up just a few times. This sequence joins TRBV5-1 and TRBJ2-5; 9 bases fit TRBD1. This CDR3 has 16 amino acids. CDR1 SGHRS and CDR2 YFSETQ come from the germline V gene. V was pared by 4 bases and J by 5 bases, with 12 bases of the junction left unmatched. The CDR3 DNA reads TGCGCCAGCAGCATGGGACAGGGAGATCGGTGGGAGACCCAGTACTTC. Translating gives CASSMGQGDRWETQYF.

The chain has TRBV6-1 and TRBJ1-6; no clear D. This CDR3 spans 18 amino acids. The germline V gene has CDR1 MNHNS and CDR2 SASEGT. V lost 6 bases to trimming and J lost 5 bases, with 23 bases between them. CDR3 in amino acids: CASSSTGGSRIDNSPLHF. CDR3 nucleotides: TGTGCCAGCAGCTCGACGGGAGGCAGCCGGATTGATAATTCACCCCTCCACTTT.

The chain has TRBV6-5 and TRBJ2-7, with D perhaps TRBD1 (6 bases). The V gene lost 10 bases and the J gene lost 4 bases, with 11 bases spanning the gap. This CDR3 is built from 11 residues. Germline CDR1 reads MNHEY; CDR2 reads SVGAGI. In DNA, the CDR3 is TGTGCCACCCGAGGGGGTTACGAGCAGTACTTC. Amino acids: CATRGGYEQYF.